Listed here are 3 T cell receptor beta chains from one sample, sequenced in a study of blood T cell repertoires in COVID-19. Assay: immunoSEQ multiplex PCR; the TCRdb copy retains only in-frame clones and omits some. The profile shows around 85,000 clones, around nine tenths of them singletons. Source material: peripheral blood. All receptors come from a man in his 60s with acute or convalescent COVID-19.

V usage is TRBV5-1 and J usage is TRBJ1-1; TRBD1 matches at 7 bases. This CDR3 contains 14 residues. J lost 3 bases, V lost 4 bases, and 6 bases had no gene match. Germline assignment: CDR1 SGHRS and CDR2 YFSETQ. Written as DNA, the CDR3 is TGCGCCAGCAGCCCCGGGACAGAGCACACTGAAGCTTTCTTT. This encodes CASSPGTEHTEAFF.

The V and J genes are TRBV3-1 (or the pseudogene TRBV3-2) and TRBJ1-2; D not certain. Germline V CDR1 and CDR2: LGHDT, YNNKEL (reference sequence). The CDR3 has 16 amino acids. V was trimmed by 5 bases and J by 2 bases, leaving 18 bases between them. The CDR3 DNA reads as TGTGCCAGCAGCTATGGTCTCCTTTCCCTAAACTATGGCTACACCTTC. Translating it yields CASSYGLLSLNYGYTF.

Here the CDR3 reads CASSPGDRRNTEAFF. The CDR3 nucleotides read TGTGCCAGCAGTCCCGGAGATAGGAGGAACACTGAAGCTTTCTTT. This chain joins TRBV11-2 and TRBJ1-1; D gene unclear. Germline lookup yields CDR1 SGHAT and CDR2 FQNNGV. The CDR3 runs 15 residues. Trimming removed 6 bases from V and 1 base from J, with 15 bases in between.